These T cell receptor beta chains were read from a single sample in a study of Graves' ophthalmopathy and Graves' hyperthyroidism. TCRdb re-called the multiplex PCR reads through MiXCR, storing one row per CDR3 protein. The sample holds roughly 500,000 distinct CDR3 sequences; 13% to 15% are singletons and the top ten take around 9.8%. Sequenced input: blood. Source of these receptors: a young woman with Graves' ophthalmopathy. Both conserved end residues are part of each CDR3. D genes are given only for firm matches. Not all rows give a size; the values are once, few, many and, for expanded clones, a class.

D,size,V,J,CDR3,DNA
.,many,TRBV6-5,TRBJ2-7,CASSYSNTGGLEQYF,TGTGCCAGCAGTTACTCGAACACCGGGGGGCTCGAGCAGTACTTC
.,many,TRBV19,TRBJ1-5,CATSTLQGDGNQPQHF,TGTGCCACCTCAACGTTACAGGGAGACGGCAATCAGCCCCAGCATTTT
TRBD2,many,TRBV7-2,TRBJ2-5,CASSLTSGGPQETQYF,TGTGCCAGCAGCTTAACAAGCGGGGGGCCTCAAGAGACCCAGTACTTC
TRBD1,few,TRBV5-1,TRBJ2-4,CASSTGTGEVQYF,TGCGCCAGCAGCACCGGGACAGGGGAAGTTCAGTACTTC
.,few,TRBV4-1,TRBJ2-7,CASSQEGSAGPSYEQYF,TGCGCCAGCAGCCAAGAGGGTTCCGCGGGACCCTCCTACGAGCAGTACTTC
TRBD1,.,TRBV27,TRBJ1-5,CASSPDRAHNQPQHF,TGTGCCAGCAGTCCTGACAGGGCCCACAATCAGCCCCAGCATTTT
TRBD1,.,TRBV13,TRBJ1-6,CASRSTGGRQLGSPLHF,TGTGCCAGCAGATCAACAGGGGGTCGGCAATTAGGGTCACCCCTCCACTTT
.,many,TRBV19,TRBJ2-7,CASSMPGTYEQYF,TGTGCCAGTAGTATGCCAGGGACCTACGAGCAGTACTTC
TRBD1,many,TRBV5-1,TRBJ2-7,CASSFQGQAYEQYF,TGCGCCAGCAGCTTCCAGGGACAGGCCTACGAGCAGTACTTC
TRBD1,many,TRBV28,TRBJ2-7,CASSPWDRAEQYF,TGTGCCAGCAGTCCCTGGGACAGGGCAGAGCAGTACTTC
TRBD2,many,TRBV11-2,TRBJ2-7,CASSLTPGLAVEQYF,TGTGCCAGCAGCCTTACGCCAGGACTAGCTGTCGAGCAGTACTTC
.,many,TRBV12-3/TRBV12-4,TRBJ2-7,CASSLVREGEQYF,TGTGCCAGCAGTTTGGTCCGGGAAGGCGAGCAGTACTTC
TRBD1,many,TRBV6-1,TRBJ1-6,CATSDDREANSPLHF,TGTGCCACCTCTGATGACAGGGAGGCGAATTCACCCCTCCACTTT
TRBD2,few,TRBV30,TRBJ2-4,CAWSVRGGENIQYF,TGTGCCTGGAGTGTACGTGGGGGGGAAAACATTCAGTACTTC
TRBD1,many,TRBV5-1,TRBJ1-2,CASSLGRGLAGYTF,TGCGCCAGCAGCTTGGGCAGGGGGCTTGCCGGCTACACCTTC
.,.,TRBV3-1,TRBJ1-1,CASSQAQGLTDTEAFF,TGTGCCAGCAGCCAAGCCCAGGGTTTGACGGACACTGAAGCTTTCTTT
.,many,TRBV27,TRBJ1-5,CASSLNGWGLYQPQHF,TGTGCCAGCAGTTTAAATGGGTGGGGGCTATATCAGCCCCAGCATTTT
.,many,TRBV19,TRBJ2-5,CASSKGPQLREQETQYF,TGTGCCAGTAGTAAGGGTCCTCAGCTGAGGGAGCAAGAGACCCAGTACTTC
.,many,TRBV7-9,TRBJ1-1,CASSLLPETTEAFF,TGTGCCAGCAGCTTACTTCCAGAGACCACTGAAGCTTTCTTT
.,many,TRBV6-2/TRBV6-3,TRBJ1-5,CASKRGGQNNQPQHF,TGTGCCAGCAAGCGGGGAGGACAGAACAATCAGCCCCAGCATTTT
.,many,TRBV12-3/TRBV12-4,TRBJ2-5,CASSPSSRDGTQYF,TGTGCCAGCAGTCCTTCCTCTAGGGACGGGACCCAGTACTTC
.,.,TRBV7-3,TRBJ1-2,CASSLSWGYTF,TGTGCCAGCAGCTTATCTTGGGGCTACACCTTC
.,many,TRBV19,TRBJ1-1,CASSKGQLLNTEAFF,TGTGCCAGTAGTAAAGGACAGCTATTGAACACTGAAGCTTTCTTT
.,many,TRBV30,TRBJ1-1,CAWSDRDAGAFF,TGTGCCTGGAGTGACCGGGACGCCGGAGCTTTCTTT
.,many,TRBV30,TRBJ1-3,CAWSGQNERNTIYF,TGTGCCTGGAGTGGCCAGAACGAAAGAAACACCATATATTTT
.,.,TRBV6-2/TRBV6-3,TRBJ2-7,CASTEDLYEQYF,TGTGCCAGCACCGAGGACTTATACGAGCAGTACTTC
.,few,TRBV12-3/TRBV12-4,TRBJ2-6,CASRRTGANVLTF,TGTGCCAGCAGAAGGACTGGGGCCAACGTCCTGACTTTC
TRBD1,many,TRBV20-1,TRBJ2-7,CSARDLGQGSSYEQYF,TGCAGTGCTAGAGATCTAGGACAGGGGAGCTCCTACGAGCAGTACTTC
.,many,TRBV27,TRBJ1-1,CASSPEMNTEVFF,TGTGCCAGCAGCCCGGAGATGAACACTGAAGTTTTCTTT
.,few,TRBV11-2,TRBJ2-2,CASSQLAPGTGELFF,TGTGCCAGCAGCCAGCTAGCCCCTGGGACCGGGGAGCTGTTTTTT
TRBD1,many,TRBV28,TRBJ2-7,CASIETGKGEQYF,TGTGCCAGCATCGAGACAGGGAAAGGGGAGCAGTACTTC
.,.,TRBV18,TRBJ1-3,CASSLESRSSGNTIYF,TGTGCCAGCTCATTGGAAAGCAGGTCCTCTGGAAACACCATATATTTT
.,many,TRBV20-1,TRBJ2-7,CSARGALHEQYF,TGCAGTGCTAGAGGGGCGCTCCACGAGCAGTACTTC
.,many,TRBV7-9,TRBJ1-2,CASSRYRNYGYTF,TGTGCCAGCAGCCGTTACAGAAACTATGGCTACACCTTC
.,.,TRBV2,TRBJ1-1,CASYKQGDTEAFF,TGTGCCAGTTACAAACAGGGTGACACTGAAGCTTTCTTT
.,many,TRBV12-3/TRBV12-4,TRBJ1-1,CAGSYILMNTEAFF,TGTGCCGGCAGTTATATCCTGATGAACACTGAAGCTTTCTTT
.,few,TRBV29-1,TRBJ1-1,CSVETGSGTEAFF,TGCAGCGTTGAAACAGGGAGCGGTACTGAAGCTTTCTTT
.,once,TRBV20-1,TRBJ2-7,CSADSPQNIGVDQYF,TGCAGTGCTGACTCCCCGCAGAATATTGGAGTCGATCAGTACTTC
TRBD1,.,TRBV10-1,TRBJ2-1,CASSEYRGSYNEQFF,TGCGCCAGCAGTGAGTACAGGGGGTCCTACAATGAGCAGTTCTTC
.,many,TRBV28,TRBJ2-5,CASSLPGTDQETQYF,TGTGCCAGCAGTTTGCCCGGGACGGATCAAGAGACCCAGTACTTC
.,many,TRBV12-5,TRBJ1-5,CASGSGTFNQPQHF,TGTGCTAGTGGTTCCGGGACTTTCAATCAGCCCCAGCATTTT
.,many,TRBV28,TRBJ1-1,CASRIGKTEAFF,TGTGCCAGCAGGATAGGTAAAACTGAAGCTTTCTTT
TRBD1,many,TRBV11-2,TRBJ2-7,CASSRGQGPYEQYF,TGTGCCAGCAGCCGTGGACAGGGACCCTACGAGCAGTACTTC
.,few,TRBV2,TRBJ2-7,CASSDLVRGYEQYF,TGTGCCAGCAGTGATTTGGTTAGGGGCTACGAGCAGTACTTC
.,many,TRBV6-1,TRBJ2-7,CASSELTPRDEQYF,TGTGCCAGCAGTGAACTCACCCCGAGGGACGAGCAGTACTTC
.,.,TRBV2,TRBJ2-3,CASRGVVGGATDTQYF,TGTGCCAGCAGGGGAGTCGTAGGAGGGGCTACAGATACGCAGTATTTT
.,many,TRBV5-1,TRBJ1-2,CASSLSPGGYTF,TGCGCCAGCAGCTTGAGTCCTGGTGGCTACACCTTC
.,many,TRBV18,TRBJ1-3,CASSQNGPSSGNTIYF,TGTGCCAGCTCACAGAACGGACCGTCCTCTGGAAACACCATATATTTT
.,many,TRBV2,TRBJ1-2,CASSENRNYGYTF,TGTGCCAGCAGTGAAAACAGAAACTATGGCTACACCTTC
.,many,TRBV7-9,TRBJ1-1,CASSVNTEAFF,TGTGCCAGCAGTGTGAACACTGAAGCTTTCTTT
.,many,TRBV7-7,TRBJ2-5,CASSSLKGEWETQYF,TGTGCTAGCAGCTCTTTAAAGGGGGAATGGGAGACCCAGTACTTC
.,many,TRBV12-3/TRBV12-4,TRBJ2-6,CASIPAASGANVLTF,TGTGCCAGCATACCCGCAGCCTCTGGGGCCAACGTCCTGACTTTC
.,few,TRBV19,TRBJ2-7,CASSIHSSYEQYF,TGTGCCAGTAGTATCCACAGCTCCTACGAGCAGTACTTC
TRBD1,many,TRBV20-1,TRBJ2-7,CSARPPRQGATYEQYF,TGCAGTGCTAGACCCCCCCGACAGGGGGCAACGTACGAGCAGTACTTC
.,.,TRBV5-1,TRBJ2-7,CASTPFPGGPSYEQYF,TGCGCCAGCACCCCATTTCCCGGCGGCCCCAGTTACGAGCAGTACTTC
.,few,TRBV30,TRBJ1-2,CAWSVRRTYYGYTF,TGTGCCTGGAGTGTACGAAGGACCTACTATGGCTACACCTTC
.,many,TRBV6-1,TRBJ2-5,CASSPGGQETQYF,TGTGCCAGCAGTCCCGGGGGCCAAGAGACCCAGTACTTC
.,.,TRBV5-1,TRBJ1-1,CASSLQLVNTEAFF,TGCGCCAGCAGCTTGCAGTTGGTAAACACTGAAGCTTTCTTT
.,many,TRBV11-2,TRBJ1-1,CASSFKPDRPNTEAFF,TGTGCCAGCAGCTTTAAACCAGACAGACCGAACACTGAAGCTTTCTTT
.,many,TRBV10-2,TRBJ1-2,CATSPEGETYGYTF,TGCGCCACCAGCCCGGAGGGGGAAACCTATGGCTACACCTTC